This TCR beta chain was found in a study of blood T cell repertoires in COVID-19. Living in 24 US areas, the participants were between 18 and 89 years of age. The CDR3 sequence is 14 residues long. Per the germline V gene, CDR1 is SGDLS and CDR2 is YYNGEE. The ends were cut back, 7 bases at V and 2 bases at J, with 13 bases in the middle. The sample holds one count of this clone. TCRdb keeps only in-frame clones here, not all; method: immunoSEQ multiplex PCR. The table records more than 300,000 clones, 80% to 95% of them present only once. Sequencing was carried out using PBMCs or T cells enriched from blood (not recorded which). The rearrangement links TRBV9 to TRBJ2-1; weak D call: TRBD2 (7 bases). The sequence was obtained from a woman in her 30s who had recovered from COVID-19. CDR3: CASGGGGPYNEQFF. CDR3 nucleotides: TGTGCCAGCGGAGGGGGGGGCCCCTACAATGAGCAGTTCTTC. Supplemented by reference TRBV9 and TRBJ2-1, the full variable domain reads DSGVTQTPKHLITATGQRVTLRCSPRSGDLSVYWYQQSLDQGLQFLIQYYNGEERAKGNILERFSAQQFPDLHSELNLSSLELGDSALYFCASGGGGPYNEQFFGPGTRLTVL.